These 7 T cell receptor beta chains came from one sample sequenced in a study of blood T cell repertoires in COVID-19. Assay: immunoSEQ multiplex PCR; the TCRdb copy retains only in-frame clones and omits some. The table includes a few hundred thousand clones, about 85% detected once. The material sequenced was peripheral blood. All receptors derive from a woman between 50 and 59 years old with active or convalescent COVID-19.

V is TRBV19 and J is TRBJ2-1; D is perhaps TRBD2 (6 bases). V lost 5 bases to trimming and J lost 4 bases, with 18 bases between them. The CDR3 has 16 residues. Germline-derived CDR1 and CDR2 are LNHDA and SQIVND (reference sequence). The CDR3 reads CASSGIGGELYNEQFF. DNA for the CDR3: TGTGCCAGTAGTGGAATCGGCGGGGAATTATACAATGAGCAGTTCTTC.

The V and J genes are TRBV2 and TRBJ2-7; 10 bases fit TRBD1. Germline values: CDR1 SNHLY, CDR2 FYNNEI. The CDR3 contains 13 residues. J lost 2 bases, V lost 9 bases, and 4 bases had no gene match. Written as DNA, the CDR3 is TGTGCCAGTTCAGGACAGGGGGCCTACGAGCAGTACTTC. Translated, it gives CASSGQGAYEQYF.

The chain recombines TRBV4-2 with TRBJ1-1, with a weak D call TRBD1 (5 bases). The CDR3 sequence is 15 residues long. The V end lost 0 bases, the J end lost 4 bases, and 12 bases lay between the germline ends. Germline V CDR1 and CDR2: LGHNA, YNFKEQ. The CDR3 coding sequence is TGTGCCAGCAGCCAAGACCCAGGGCGCAGCACTGAAGCTTTCTTT. Translating it yields CASSQDPGRSTEAFF.

The count of this clone is one. The genes are TRBV9 and TRBJ2-5, with D possibly TRBD2 on 6 matching bases. The V gene's germline CDR1 is SGDLS and CDR2 YYNGEE. This CDR3 comprises 13 residues. With 4 bases removed from V and 5 bases from J, the gap between germline ends came to 12 bases. CDR3: CASSTGRAETQYF. The CDR3 DNA sequence: TGTGCCAGCAGCACCGGGAGAGCGGAGACCCAGTACTTC.

The chain carries TRBV19 and TRBJ2-5; a possible D gene is TRBD2 (6 bases). The CDR3 sequence is 17 residues long. Trimming left V 5 bases short and J 4 bases short, with 23 bases between. Germline V CDR1 and CDR2: LNHDA, SQIVND (reference sequence). In DNA form, the CDR3 reads TGTGCCAGTAGTGAACACCGGGGCCTCAAGCGGGCAGAGACCCAGTACTTC. Encoded protein: CASSEHRGLKRAETQYF.

V gene TRBV11-2 combines with J gene TRBJ2-7, with TRBD1 as a possible D gene (5 bases). Per germline, CDR1 SGHAT and CDR2 FQNNGV. V lost 6 bases to trimming and J lost 2 bases, with 17 bases between them. This CDR3 is 15 amino acids long. The CDR3 here is CASSQIRWGAYEQYF. Written as DNA, the CDR3 is TGTGCCAGCAGTCAGATCCGGTGGGGCGCCTACGAGCAGTACTTC. The whole variable domain, filled in from reference TRBV11-2 and TRBJ2-7, reads EAGVAQSPRYKIIEKRQSVAFWCNPISGHATLYWYQQILGQGPKLLIQFQNNGVVDDSQLPKDRFSAERLKGVDSTLKIQPAKLEDSAVYLCASSQIRWGAYEQYFGPGTRLTVT.

The chain has TRBV29-1 and TRBJ2-2; D is possibly TRBD1 (6 bases). The germline V gene encodes CDR1 SQVTM and CDR2 ANQGSEA. Trimming took 7 bases from V and 2 from J, leaving 8 bases between them. CDR3 size: 12 residues. CDR3 loop: CSGGHNTGELFF. The CDR3 nucleotides are TGCAGCGGGGGACACAACACCGGGGAGCTGTTTTTT.